The rows below give T cell receptor beta chains drawn from one sample of a study of blood T cell repertoires in COVID-19. Some clones are missing from TCRdb's copy, which holds only in-frame ones; the method was immunoSEQ multiplex PCR. The repertoire holds 90,000 or so clones, with approximately 82% as singletons. Sequencing used peripheral blood. These receptors were collected from a human donor in a cohort sampled during active COVID-19. Both conserved end residues are part of each CDR3. D genes are given only for firm matches. Size is stated for part of the rows, as once, few or many counts, or as a class when the clone is expanded.

clone_size: -; d_call: TRBD2; v_call: TRBV5-1; j_call: TRBJ2-1; cdr3_nt: TGCGCCAGCAGCACACATAGCGGGGGGCCGTCCGCTGAGCAGTTCTTC; cdr3_aa: CASSTHSGGPSAEQFF
clone_size: -; d_call: -; v_call: TRBV7-9; j_call: TRBJ2-7; cdr3_nt: TGTGCCACTAGCGGGGTGCAGGGGGCGCGGGAGCAGTACTTC; cdr3_aa: CATSGVQGAREQYF
clone_size: -; d_call: TRBD2; v_call: TRBV10-1; j_call: TRBJ2-1; cdr3_nt: TGCGCCAGCAGTGGAAGGCAGGGACTAGCGGGGAATAGGAATGAGCAGTTCTTC; cdr3_aa: CASSGRQGLAGNRNEQFF
clone_size: -; d_call: TRBD1; v_call: TRBV5-1; j_call: TRBJ1-2; cdr3_nt: TGCGCCAGCAGCTCGGGGACAGTTAACTATGGCTACACCTTC; cdr3_aa: CASSSGTVNYGYTF
clone_size: -; d_call: TRBD1; v_call: TRBV5-1; j_call: TRBJ2-5; cdr3_nt: TGCGCCAGCAGCATAGGACAGGGGGCGTCACAAGAGACCCAGTACTTC; cdr3_aa: CASSIGQGASQETQYF
clone_size: -; d_call: -; v_call: TRBV5-4; j_call: TRBJ2-7; cdr3_nt: TGTGCCAGCAGCTTGACCCAGACCAGGACCTTTCGGGCGGGAGAGCAGTACTTC; cdr3_aa: CASSLTQTRTFRAGEQYF
clone_size: few; d_call: TRBD2; v_call: TRBV7-9; j_call: TRBJ2-1; cdr3_nt: TGTGCCAGCAGCTTAGGGGGCGGGGGCTCCTACAATGAGCAGTTCTTC; cdr3_aa: CASSLGGGGSYNEQFF
clone_size: -; d_call: -; v_call: TRBV5-4; j_call: TRBJ1-2; cdr3_nt: TGTGCCAGCAGCGTCACCCGTCAGGGCTATGGCTACACCTTC; cdr3_aa: CASSVTRQGYGYTF
clone_size: few; d_call: -; v_call: TRBV2; j_call: TRBJ1-5; cdr3_nt: TGTGCCAGCACCCCTGTTCGGGTTGGCAATCAGCCCCAGCATTTT; cdr3_aa: CASTPVRVGNQPQHF
clone_size: -; d_call: TRBD1; v_call: TRBV5-4; j_call: TRBJ1-5; cdr3_nt: TGTGCCAGCAGCTTTCAGGGGGATCAGCCCCAGCATTTT; cdr3_aa: CASSFQGDQPQHF
clone_size: few; d_call: TRBD1; v_call: TRBV28; j_call: TRBJ1-2; cdr3_nt: TGTGCCACAGGGGGGAGCTATGGCTACACCTTC; cdr3_aa: CATGGSYGYTF
clone_size: -; d_call: -; v_call: TRBV5-8; j_call: TRBJ1-1; cdr3_nt: TGTGCCAGCAGTCCCCTTGGCGGAACAGGGCCCACTGAAGCTTTCTTT; cdr3_aa: CASSPLGGTGPTEAFF
clone_size: -; d_call: -; v_call: TRBV5-4; j_call: TRBJ2-1; cdr3_nt: TGTGCCAGCAGCTCGCCGACAGGTGCCCTCGGGTACAATGAGCAGTTCTTC; cdr3_aa: CASSSPTGALGYNEQFF
clone_size: -; d_call: -; v_call: TRBV2; j_call: TRBJ2-3; cdr3_nt: TGTGCCAGCAGTGACAGGGAGGGCACAGATACGCAGTATTTT; cdr3_aa: CASSDREGTDTQYF
clone_size: -; d_call: TRBD1; v_call: TRBV24-1; j_call: TRBJ2-7; cdr3_nt: TGTGCCACCAGTGATGAGGGGGCGCCTCCCTACGAGCAGTACTTC; cdr3_aa: CATSDEGAPPYEQYF
clone_size: -; d_call: TRBD2; v_call: TRBV29-1; j_call: TRBJ2-3; cdr3_nt: TGCAGCGCCCGATCACTAGCGGGAGGAGGTACGCAGTATTTT; cdr3_aa: CSARSLAGGGTQYF
clone_size: -; d_call: -; v_call: TRBV7-2; j_call: TRBJ1-2; cdr3_nt: TGTGCCAGCAGCCCCGGGAGGATGAACTATGGCTACACCTTC; cdr3_aa: CASSPGRMNYGYTF
clone_size: once; d_call: TRBD1; v_call: TRBV6-1; j_call: TRBJ2-6; cdr3_nt: TGTGCCAGCAGTGAAAGAGCGACCGGGACAGGGAGGTCCTCTGGGGCCAACGTCCTGACTTTC; cdr3_aa: CASSERATGTGRSSGANVLTF
clone_size: -; d_call: -; v_call: TRBV9; j_call: TRBJ1-1; cdr3_nt: TGTGCCAGCAGCGTAGACAGCATGAACACTGAAGCTTTCTTT; cdr3_aa: CASSVDSMNTEAFF
clone_size: -; d_call: -; v_call: TRBV5-6; j_call: TRBJ1-4; cdr3_nt: TGTGCCAGCAGATACAGGGAAAGGGCTAATGAAAAACTGTTTTTT; cdr3_aa: CASRYRERANEKLFF
clone_size: -; d_call: -; v_call: TRBV11-2; j_call: TRBJ2-3; cdr3_nt: TGTGCCAGCAGCTTAGGGGGCCGGGGGAGGACAGATACGCAGTATTTT; cdr3_aa: CASSLGGRGRTDTQYF
clone_size: once; d_call: -; v_call: TRBV20-1; j_call: TRBJ1-3; cdr3_nt: TGCAGTGCTAGTGGGGGCGGTTCTGGAAACACCATATATTTT; cdr3_aa: CSASGGGSGNTIYF
clone_size: -; d_call: -; v_call: TRBV6-9; j_call: TRBJ1-3; cdr3_nt: TGTGCCAGCATTTTAGGTTGTCAGGCCGGCCTTGGAAACACCATATATTTT; cdr3_aa: CASILGCQAGLGNTIYF
clone_size: -; d_call: -; v_call: TRBV12-2; j_call: TRBJ2-7; cdr3_nt: TGTGCAAGTCGCTTAGTCTGGGACAGGGGAAACAACGAGCAGTACTTC; cdr3_aa: CASRLVWDRGNNEQYF
clone_size: -; d_call: -; v_call: TRBV18; j_call: TRBJ1-3; cdr3_nt: TGTGCCAGCTCACCGGGCGAACAGGGAGCTGGAAACACCATATATTTT; cdr3_aa: CASSPGEQGAGNTIYF
clone_size: -; d_call: -; v_call: TRBV7-9; j_call: TRBJ1-1; cdr3_nt: TGTGCCAGCGAACTTTGGGGGGGGACTGAAGCTTTCTTT; cdr3_aa: CASELWGGTEAFF
clone_size: -; d_call: -; v_call: TRBV27; j_call: TRBJ2-2; cdr3_nt: TGTGCCAGCAGTTTTAGCGGCGAGGCCGGGGAGCTGTTTTTT; cdr3_aa: CASSFSGEAGELFF
clone_size: -; d_call: TRBD1; v_call: TRBV28; j_call: TRBJ2-5; cdr3_nt: TGTGCCAGCAGTTTATTGTGGGGTGCGGACAGGGGGCGGGAGACCCAGTACTTC; cdr3_aa: CASSLLWGADRGRETQYF
clone_size: few; d_call: -; v_call: TRBV28; j_call: TRBJ2-6; cdr3_nt: TGTGCCAGCACCCCAGGGGAATCTGGGGCCAACGTCCTGACTTTC; cdr3_aa: CASTPGESGANVLTF
clone_size: once; d_call: -; v_call: TRBV28; j_call: TRBJ2-1; cdr3_nt: TGTGCCAGCAGTTTAAGGCAGGGGAATGAGCAGTTCTTC; cdr3_aa: CASSLRQGNEQFF
clone_size: -; d_call: -; v_call: TRBV7-2; j_call: TRBJ2-1; cdr3_nt: TGTGCCAGCAGCTTAATAGGCAGGGGAGCCTACAATGAGCAGTTCTTC; cdr3_aa: CASSLIGRGAYNEQFF
clone_size: -; d_call: TRBD1; v_call: TRBV9; j_call: TRBJ2-7; cdr3_nt: TGTGCCAGCAGCAGAGACAGGGGGACCTACGAGCAGTACTTC; cdr3_aa: CASSRDRGTYEQYF
clone_size: -; d_call: -; v_call: TRBV2; j_call: TRBJ2-5; cdr3_nt: TGTGCCAGCAGTGGTAGGGAGGCAGGAGAGACCCAGTACTTC; cdr3_aa: CASSGREAGETQYF
clone_size: -; d_call: -; v_call: TRBV6-6; j_call: TRBJ2-5; cdr3_nt: TGTGCCAGCAGTTACTCTCAGGGCCAAGAGACCCAGTACTTC; cdr3_aa: CASSYSQGQETQYF
clone_size: -; d_call: TRBD1; v_call: TRBV10-3; j_call: TRBJ2-1; cdr3_nt: TGTGCCATCAGTGCGGACAGGGCAGGGGCGAATGAGCAGTTCTTC; cdr3_aa: CAISADRAGANEQFF
clone_size: -; d_call: -; v_call: TRBV5-4; j_call: TRBJ1-2; cdr3_nt: TGTGCCAGCAGCTTGGACCAGTCTAACTATGGCTACACCTTC; cdr3_aa: CASSLDQSNYGYTF
clone_size: -; d_call: TRBD1; v_call: TRBV28; j_call: TRBJ1-4; cdr3_nt: TGTGCCAGCAGTCAACAGACAGGGGGTAATGAAAAACTGTTTTTT; cdr3_aa: CASSQQTGGNEKLFF
clone_size: -; d_call: TRBD1; v_call: TRBV6-5; j_call: TRBJ2-7; cdr3_nt: TGTGCCAGCAGTTCGGACAGGGGGCGAGTCGAGCAGTACTTC; cdr3_aa: CASSSDRGRVEQYF
clone_size: few; d_call: -; v_call: TRBV7-6; j_call: TRBJ1-3; cdr3_nt: TGTGCCAGCAGCTTAGCACAGGGAACGGGAAACACCATATATTTT; cdr3_aa: CASSLAQGTGNTIYF
clone_size: -; d_call: TRBD2; v_call: TRBV5-1; j_call: TRBJ2-7; cdr3_nt: TGCGCCAGCAGCTTGGGGCCTAGCGGGCGAAACTACGAGCAGTACTTC; cdr3_aa: CASSLGPSGRNYEQYF
clone_size: few; d_call: TRBD1; v_call: TRBV2; j_call: TRBJ1-5; cdr3_nt: TGTGCCAGCAGTGAAACAGGGGTTGTCCATAGCAATCAGCCCCAGCATTTT; cdr3_aa: CASSETGVVHSNQPQHF
clone_size: once; d_call: TRBD2; v_call: TRBV4-2; j_call: TRBJ2-7; cdr3_nt: TGTGCCAGCAGCCTAGTTGGCGGGGGGGCCTACGAGCAGTACTTC; cdr3_aa: CASSLVGGGAYEQYF
clone_size: -; d_call: -; v_call: TRBV5-1; j_call: TRBJ2-1; cdr3_nt: TGCGCCAGCAGCTTGGTAGCGGTTCCCACCTACAATGAGCAGTTCTTC; cdr3_aa: CASSLVAVPTYNEQFF
clone_size: -; d_call: TRBD2; v_call: TRBV5-6; j_call: TRBJ2-7; cdr3_nt: TGTGCCAGCAGGTTCGGGACTAGCGGACTCTACGAGCAGTACTTC; cdr3_aa: CASRFGTSGLYEQYF
clone_size: -; d_call: -; v_call: TRBV6-6; j_call: TRBJ2-5; cdr3_nt: TGTGCCAGCAGTTACGTTAGGCAGGCGGGGGAGACCCAGTACTTC; cdr3_aa: CASSYVRQAGETQYF
clone_size: -; d_call: -; v_call: TRBV27; j_call: TRBJ1-1; cdr3_nt: TGTGCCAGCAAGCAAGGGGGATACAGGTATTCGACTGAAGCTTTCTTT; cdr3_aa: CASKQGGYRYSTEAFF
clone_size: -; d_call: -; v_call: TRBV27; j_call: TRBJ2-7; cdr3_nt: TGTGCCAGCAGTGATACACGGCACAGCGGAGAGCAGTACTTC; cdr3_aa: CASSDTRHSGEQYF
clone_size: -; d_call: -; v_call: TRBV24-1; j_call: TRBJ2-5; cdr3_nt: TGTGCCACCAGTGTACCCGCAGGAGCAGGGGAGACCCAGTACTTC; cdr3_aa: CATSVPAGAGETQYF
clone_size: -; d_call: TRBD1; v_call: TRBV5-1; j_call: TRBJ1-4; cdr3_nt: TGCGCCAGCAGCTCACAGGGGGCAACTAATGAAAAACTGTTTTTT; cdr3_aa: CASSSQGATNEKLFF
clone_size: -; d_call: TRBD2; v_call: TRBV7-3; j_call: TRBJ2-7; cdr3_nt: TGTGCCAGCAGCTTAAGGGCGGGAGACTACGAGCAGTACTTC; cdr3_aa: CASSLRAGDYEQYF
clone_size: -; d_call: -; v_call: TRBV6-6; j_call: TRBJ1-2; cdr3_nt: TGTGCCGGACGTGGGGGGTTGAACTATGGCTACACCTTC; cdr3_aa: CAGRGGLNYGYTF